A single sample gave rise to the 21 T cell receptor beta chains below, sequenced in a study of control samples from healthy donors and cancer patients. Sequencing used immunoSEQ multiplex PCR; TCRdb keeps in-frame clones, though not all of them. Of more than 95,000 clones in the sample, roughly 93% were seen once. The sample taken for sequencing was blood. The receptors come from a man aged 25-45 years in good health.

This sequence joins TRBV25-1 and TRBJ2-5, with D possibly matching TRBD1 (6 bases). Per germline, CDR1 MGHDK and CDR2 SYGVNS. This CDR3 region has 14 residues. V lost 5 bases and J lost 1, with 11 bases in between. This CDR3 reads CASSSWDIQETQYF. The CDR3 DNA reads TGTGCCAGCAGTTCGTGGGACATCCAAGAGACCCAGTACTTC.

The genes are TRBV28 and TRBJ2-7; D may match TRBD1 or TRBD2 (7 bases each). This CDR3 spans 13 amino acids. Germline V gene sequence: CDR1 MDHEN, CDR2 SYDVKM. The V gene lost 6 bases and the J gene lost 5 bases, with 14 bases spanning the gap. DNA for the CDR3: TGTGCCAGCAGAGGCAGGGGGGGAGACGAGCAGTACTTC. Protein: CASRGRGGDEQYF.

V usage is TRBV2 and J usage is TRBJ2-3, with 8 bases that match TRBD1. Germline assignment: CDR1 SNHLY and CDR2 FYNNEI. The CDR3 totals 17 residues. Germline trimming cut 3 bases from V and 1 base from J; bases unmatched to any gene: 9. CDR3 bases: TGTGCCAGCAGTGACCGGACAGGGTATAGGGGCACAGATACGCAGTATTTT. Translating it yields CASSDRTGYRGTDTQYF.

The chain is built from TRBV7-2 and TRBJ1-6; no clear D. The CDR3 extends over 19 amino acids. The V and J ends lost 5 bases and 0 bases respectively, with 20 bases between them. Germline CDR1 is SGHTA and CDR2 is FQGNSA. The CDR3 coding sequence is TGTGCCAGCAGCAAGCGGACCATGCCCCAAGGCTCCTATAATTCACCCCTCCACTTT. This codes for CASSKRTMPQGSYNSPLHF.

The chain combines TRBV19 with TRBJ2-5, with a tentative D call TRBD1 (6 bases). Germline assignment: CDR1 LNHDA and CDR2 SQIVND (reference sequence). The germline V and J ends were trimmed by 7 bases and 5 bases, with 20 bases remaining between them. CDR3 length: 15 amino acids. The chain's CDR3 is CASTERGGTGETQYF. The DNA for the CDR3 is TGTGCCAGTACCGAGAGAGGGGGAACTGGGGAGACCCAGTACTTC.

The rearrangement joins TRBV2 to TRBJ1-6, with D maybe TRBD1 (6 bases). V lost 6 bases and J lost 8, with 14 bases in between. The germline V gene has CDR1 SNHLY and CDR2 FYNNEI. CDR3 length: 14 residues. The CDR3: CASSNRPGDSPLHF. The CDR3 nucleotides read TGTGCCAGCAGCAACAGGCCAGGGGATTCACCCCTCCACTTT.

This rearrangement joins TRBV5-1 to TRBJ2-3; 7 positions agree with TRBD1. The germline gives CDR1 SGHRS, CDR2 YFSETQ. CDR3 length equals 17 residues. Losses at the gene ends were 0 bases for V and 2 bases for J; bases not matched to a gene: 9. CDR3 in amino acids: CASSLAAWDRDTDTQYF. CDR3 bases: TGCGCCAGCAGCTTGGCCGCTTGGGACAGAGACACAGATACGCAGTATTTT.

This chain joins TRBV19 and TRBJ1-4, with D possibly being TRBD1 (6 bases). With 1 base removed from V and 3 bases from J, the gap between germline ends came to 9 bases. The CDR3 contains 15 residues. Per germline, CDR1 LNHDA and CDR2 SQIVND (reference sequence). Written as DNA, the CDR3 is TGTGCCAGTAGTATAGGCACAGGGCCTAATGAAAAACTGTTTTTT. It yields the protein CASSIGTGPNEKLFF.

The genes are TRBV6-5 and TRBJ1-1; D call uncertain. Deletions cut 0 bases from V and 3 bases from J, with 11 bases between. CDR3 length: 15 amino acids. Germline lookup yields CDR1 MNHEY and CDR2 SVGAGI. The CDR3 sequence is CASSYSNGRDTEAFF. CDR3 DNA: TGTGCCAGCAGTTACTCCAACGGGCGGGACACTGAAGCTTTCTTT.

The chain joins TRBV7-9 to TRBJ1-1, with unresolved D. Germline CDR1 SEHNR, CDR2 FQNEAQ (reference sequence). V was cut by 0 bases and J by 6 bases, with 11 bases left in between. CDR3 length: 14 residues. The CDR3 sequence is CASSLAEAGPEAFF. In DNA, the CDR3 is TGTGCCAGCAGCTTAGCGGAGGCGGGTCCTGAAGCTTTCTTT.

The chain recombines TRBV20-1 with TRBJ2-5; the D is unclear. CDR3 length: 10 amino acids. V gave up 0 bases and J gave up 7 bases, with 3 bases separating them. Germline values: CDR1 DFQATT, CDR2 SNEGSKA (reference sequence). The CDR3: CSARDGTQYF. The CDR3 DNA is TGCAGTGCTAGAGACGGGACCCAGTACTTC.

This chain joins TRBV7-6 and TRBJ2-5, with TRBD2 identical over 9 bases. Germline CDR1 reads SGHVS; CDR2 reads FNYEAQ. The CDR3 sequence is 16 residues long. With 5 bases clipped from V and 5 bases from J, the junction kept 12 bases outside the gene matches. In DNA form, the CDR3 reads TGTGCCAGCAGCGACCCCACAGCGGGGGGTAGGGAGACCCAGTACTTC. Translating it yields CASSDPTAGGRETQYF.

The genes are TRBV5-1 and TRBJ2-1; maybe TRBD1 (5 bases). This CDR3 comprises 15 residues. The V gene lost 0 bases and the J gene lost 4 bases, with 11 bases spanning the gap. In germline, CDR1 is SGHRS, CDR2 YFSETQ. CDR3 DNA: TGCGCCAGCAGCTTGGGAAGGGGTGGATACAATGAGCAGTTCTTC. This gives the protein CASSLGRGGYNEQFF.

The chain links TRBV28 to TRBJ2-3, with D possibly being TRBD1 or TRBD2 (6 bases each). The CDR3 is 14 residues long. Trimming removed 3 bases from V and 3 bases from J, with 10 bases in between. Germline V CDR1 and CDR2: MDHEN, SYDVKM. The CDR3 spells CASSLGGWTDTQYF. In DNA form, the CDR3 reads TGTGCCAGCAGTTTGGGGGGCTGGACAGATACGCAGTATTTT. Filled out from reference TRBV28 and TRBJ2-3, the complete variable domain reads DVKVTQSSRYLVKRTGEKVFLECVQDMDHENMFWYRQDPGLGLRLIYFSYDVKMKEKGDIPEGYSVSREKKERFSLILESASTNQTSMYLCASSLGGWTDTQYFGPGTRLTVL.

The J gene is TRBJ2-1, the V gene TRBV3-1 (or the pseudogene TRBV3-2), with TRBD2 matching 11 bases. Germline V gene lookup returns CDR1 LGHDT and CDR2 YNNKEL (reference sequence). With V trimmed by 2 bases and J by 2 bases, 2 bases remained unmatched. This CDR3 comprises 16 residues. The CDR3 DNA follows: TGTGCCAGCAGCCAAACTAGCGGGGGTACCTACAATGAGCAGTTCTTC. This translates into CASSQTSGGTYNEQFF.

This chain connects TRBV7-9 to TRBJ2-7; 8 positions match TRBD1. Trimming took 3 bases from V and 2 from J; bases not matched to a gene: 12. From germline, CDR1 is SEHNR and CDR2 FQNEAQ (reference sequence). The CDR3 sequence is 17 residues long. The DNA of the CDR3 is TGTGCCAGCAGCTTTAGGGCTGGAATACAGGGGGCCTACGAGCAGTACTTC. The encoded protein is CASSFRAGIQGAYEQYF. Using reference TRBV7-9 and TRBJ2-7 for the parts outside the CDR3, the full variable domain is DTGVSQNPRHKITKRGQNVTFRCDPISEHNRLYWYRQTLGQGPEFLTYFQNEAQLEKSRLLSDRFSAERPKGSFSTLEIQRTEQGDSAMYLCASSFRAGIQGAYEQYFGPGTRLTVT.

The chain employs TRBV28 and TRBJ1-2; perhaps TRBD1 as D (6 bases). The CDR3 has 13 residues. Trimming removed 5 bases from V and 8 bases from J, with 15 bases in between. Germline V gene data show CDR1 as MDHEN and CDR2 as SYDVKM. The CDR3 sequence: CASSPQGKGGYTF. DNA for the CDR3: TGTGCCAGCAGTCCACAGGGAAAGGGCGGCTACACCTTC.

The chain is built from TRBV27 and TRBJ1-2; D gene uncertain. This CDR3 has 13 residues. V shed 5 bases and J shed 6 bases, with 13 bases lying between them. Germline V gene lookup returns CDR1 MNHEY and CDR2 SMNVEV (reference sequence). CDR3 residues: CASSPSGSHGYTF. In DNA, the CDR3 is TGTGCCAGCAGTCCGTCCGGGTCCCATGGCTACACCTTC.

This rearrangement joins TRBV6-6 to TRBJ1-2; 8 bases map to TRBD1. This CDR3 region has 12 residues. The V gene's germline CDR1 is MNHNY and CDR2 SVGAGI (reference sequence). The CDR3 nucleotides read TGTGAGACAGGGGAGCGGAACTATGGCTACACCTTC. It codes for CETGERNYGYTF.

In DNA, the CDR3 is TGTGCCAGCAGCCCGGTTACCCTCAGGGTGAACACCGGGGAGCTGTTTTTT. Protein sequence: CASSPVTLRVNTGELFF. The chain couples TRBV5-5 to TRBJ2-2; D possibly corresponds to TRBD1 (5 bases). V lost 4 bases and J lost 1, with 17 bases in between. This CDR3 comprises 17 residues. The germline gives CDR1 SGHKS, CDR2 YYEKEE (reference sequence).

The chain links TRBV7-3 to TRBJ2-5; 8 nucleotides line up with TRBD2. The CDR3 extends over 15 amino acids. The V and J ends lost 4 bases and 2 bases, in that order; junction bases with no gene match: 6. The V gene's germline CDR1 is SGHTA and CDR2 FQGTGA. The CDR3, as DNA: TGTGCCAGCAGCTCAAGCGGGGGTGGTCAAGAGACCCAGTACTTC. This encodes CASSSSGGGQETQYF.